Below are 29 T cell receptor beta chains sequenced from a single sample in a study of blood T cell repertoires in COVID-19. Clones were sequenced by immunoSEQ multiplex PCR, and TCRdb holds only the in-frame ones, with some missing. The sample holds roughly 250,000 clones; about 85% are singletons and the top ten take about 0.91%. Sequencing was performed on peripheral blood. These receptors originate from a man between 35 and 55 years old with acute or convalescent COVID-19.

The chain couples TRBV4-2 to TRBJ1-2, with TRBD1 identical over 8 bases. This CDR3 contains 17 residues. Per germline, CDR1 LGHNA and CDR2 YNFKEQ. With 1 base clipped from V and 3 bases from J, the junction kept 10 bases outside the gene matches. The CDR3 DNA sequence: TGTGCCAGCAGCCAAGGCCCCTTGCAGGGGGCTGACTATGGCTACACCTTC. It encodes CASSQGPLQGADYGYTF.

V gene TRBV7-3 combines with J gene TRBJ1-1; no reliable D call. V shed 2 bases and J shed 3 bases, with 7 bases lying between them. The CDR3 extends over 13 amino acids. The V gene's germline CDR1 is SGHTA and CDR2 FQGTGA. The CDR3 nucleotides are TGTGCCAGCAGCTTACGCCGAGACACTGAAGCTTTCTTT. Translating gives CASSLRRDTEAFF.

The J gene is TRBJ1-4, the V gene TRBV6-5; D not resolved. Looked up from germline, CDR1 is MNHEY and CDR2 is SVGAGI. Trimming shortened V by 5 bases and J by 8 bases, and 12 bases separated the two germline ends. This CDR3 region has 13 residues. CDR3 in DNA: TGTGCCAGCAGTCTCGTTCCTAGGGAAAAACTGTTTTTT. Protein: CASSLVPREKLFF.

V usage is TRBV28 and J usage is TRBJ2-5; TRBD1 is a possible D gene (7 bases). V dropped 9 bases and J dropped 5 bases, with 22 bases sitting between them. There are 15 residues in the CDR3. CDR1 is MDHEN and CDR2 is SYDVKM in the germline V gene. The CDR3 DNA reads TGTGCCAGTAATTACGGGACAGCCGGAGGGGAGACCCAGTACTTC. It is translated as CASNYGTAGGETQYF.

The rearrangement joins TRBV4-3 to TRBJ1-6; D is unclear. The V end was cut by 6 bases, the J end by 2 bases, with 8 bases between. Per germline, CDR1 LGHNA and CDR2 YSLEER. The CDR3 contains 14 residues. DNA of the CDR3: TGCGCCAGCAGTATCCGGGCCTATAATTCACCCCTCCACTTT. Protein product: CASSIRAYNSPLHF.

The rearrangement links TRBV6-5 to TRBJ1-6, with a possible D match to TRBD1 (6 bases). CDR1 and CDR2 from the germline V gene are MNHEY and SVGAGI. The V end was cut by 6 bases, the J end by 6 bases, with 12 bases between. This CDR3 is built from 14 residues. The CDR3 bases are TGTGCCAGCAGCCCAGGGGATAGTAATTCACCCCTCCACTTT. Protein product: CASSPGDSNSPLHF.

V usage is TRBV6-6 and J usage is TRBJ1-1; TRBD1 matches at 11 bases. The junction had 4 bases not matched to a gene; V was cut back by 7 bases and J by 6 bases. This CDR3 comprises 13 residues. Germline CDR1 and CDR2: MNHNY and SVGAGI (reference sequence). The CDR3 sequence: CASTSGQGAEAFF. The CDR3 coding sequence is TGTGCCAGCACCTCGGGACAGGGGGCTGAAGCTTTCTTT.

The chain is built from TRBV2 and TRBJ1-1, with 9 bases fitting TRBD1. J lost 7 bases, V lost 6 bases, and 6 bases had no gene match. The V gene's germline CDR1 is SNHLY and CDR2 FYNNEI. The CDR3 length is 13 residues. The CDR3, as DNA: TGTGCCAGCAGACGGGACAGGGAGGATGAAGCTTTCTTT. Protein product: CASRRDREDEAFF.

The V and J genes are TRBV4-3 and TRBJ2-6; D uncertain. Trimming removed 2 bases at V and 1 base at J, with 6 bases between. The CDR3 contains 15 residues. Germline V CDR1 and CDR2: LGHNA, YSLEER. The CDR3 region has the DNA TGCGCCAGCAGCCAAAGCAGGTCTGGGGCCAACGTCCTGACTTTC. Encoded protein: CASSQSRSGANVLTF.

CDR3 amino acids: CASSHFRQGDNEKLFF. In DNA, the CDR3 is TGTGCCAGCTCCCACTTCCGACAGGGGGATAATGAAAAACTGTTTTTT. The chain employs TRBV18 and TRBJ1-4; TRBD1 matches 9 bases. Germline V gives CDR1 KGHSH, CDR2 LQKENI. CDR3 size: 16 residues. V was clipped by 6 bases and J by 4 bases; unmatched bases: 9.

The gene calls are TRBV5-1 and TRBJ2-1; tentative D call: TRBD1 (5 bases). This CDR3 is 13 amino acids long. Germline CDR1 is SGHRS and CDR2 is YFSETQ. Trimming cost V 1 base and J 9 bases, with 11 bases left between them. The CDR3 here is CASSLQGSGEQFF. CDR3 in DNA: TGCGCCAGCAGCTTGCAGGGATCGGGTGAGCAGTTCTTC.

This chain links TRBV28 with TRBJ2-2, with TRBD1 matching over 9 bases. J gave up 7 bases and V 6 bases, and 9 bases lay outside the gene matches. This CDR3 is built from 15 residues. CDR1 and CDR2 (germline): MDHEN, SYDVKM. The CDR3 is CASSRGDRAIGELFF. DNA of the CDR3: TGTGCCAGCAGCCGCGGGGACAGGGCTATCGGGGAGCTGTTTTTT.

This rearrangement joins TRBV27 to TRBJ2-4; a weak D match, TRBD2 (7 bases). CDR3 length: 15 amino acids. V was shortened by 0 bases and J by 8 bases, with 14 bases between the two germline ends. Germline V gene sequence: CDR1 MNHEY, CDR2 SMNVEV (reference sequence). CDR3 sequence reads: CASSLSSLGGDIQYF. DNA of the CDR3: TGTGCCAGCAGTTTATCGTCGCTAGGGGGGGACATTCAGTACTTC.

The CDR3 nucleotides are TGTGCCAGCAGCGTCTCCGGGACTAGCGGTACCGGGGAGCTGTTTTTT. Encoded protein: CASSVSGTSGTGELFF. The rearrangement links TRBV9 to TRBJ2-2; TRBD2 aligns across 11 bases. The ends lost 2 bases at V and 5 bases at J; junction bases unmatched: 5. Germline V CDR1 and CDR2: SGDLS, YYNGEE. The CDR3 consists of 16 residues.

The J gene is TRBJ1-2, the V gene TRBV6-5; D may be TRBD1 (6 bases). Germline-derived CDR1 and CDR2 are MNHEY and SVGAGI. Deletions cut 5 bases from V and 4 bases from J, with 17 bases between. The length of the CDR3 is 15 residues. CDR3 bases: TGTGCCAGCAGTCTTACAGGGATCTACGTCTATGGCTACACCTTC. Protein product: CASSLTGIYVYGYTF.

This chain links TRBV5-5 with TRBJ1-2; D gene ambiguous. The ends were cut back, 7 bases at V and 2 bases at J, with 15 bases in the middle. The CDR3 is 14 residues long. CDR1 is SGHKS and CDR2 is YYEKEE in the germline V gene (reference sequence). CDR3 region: CASAEGIGNYGYTF. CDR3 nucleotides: TGTGCCAGCGCTGAGGGTATCGGGAACTATGGCTACACCTTC.

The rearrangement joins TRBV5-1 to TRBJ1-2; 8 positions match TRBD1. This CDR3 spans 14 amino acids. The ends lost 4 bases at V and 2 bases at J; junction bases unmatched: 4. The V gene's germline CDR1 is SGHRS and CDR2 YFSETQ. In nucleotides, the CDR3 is TGCGCCAGCAGCCAGACAGGGGAAAACTATGGCTACACCTTC. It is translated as CASSQTGENYGYTF.

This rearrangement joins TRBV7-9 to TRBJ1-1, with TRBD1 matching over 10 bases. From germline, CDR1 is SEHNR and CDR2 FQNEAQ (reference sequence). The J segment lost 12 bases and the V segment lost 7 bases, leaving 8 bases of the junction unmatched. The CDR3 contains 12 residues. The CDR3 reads CASTPTGGSSFF. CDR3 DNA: TGTGCCAGCACCCCGACAGGGGGCTCATCTTTCTTT.

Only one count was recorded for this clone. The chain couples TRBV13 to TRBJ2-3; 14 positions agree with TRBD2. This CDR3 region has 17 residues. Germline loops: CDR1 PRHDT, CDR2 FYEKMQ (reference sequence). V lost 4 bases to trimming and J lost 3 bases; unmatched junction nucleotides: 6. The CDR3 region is CASSSRLAGGLTDTQYF. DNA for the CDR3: TGTGCCAGCAGCTCCCGACTAGCGGGGGGGCTGACAGATACGCAGTATTTT.

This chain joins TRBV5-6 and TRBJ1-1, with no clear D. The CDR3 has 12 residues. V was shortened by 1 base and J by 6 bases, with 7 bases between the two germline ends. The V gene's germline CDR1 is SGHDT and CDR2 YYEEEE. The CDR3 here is CASSLLSAEAFF. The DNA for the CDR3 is TGTGCCAGCAGCTTGCTCTCGGCTGAAGCTTTCTTT.

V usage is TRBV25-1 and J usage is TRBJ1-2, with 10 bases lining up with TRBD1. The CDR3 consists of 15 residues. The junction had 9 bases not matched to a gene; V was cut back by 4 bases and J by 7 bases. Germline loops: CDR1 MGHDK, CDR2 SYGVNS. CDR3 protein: CASSVSGTGVFGYTF. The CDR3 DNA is TGTGCCAGCAGTGTATCCGGGACAGGGGTCTTTGGCTACACCTTC.

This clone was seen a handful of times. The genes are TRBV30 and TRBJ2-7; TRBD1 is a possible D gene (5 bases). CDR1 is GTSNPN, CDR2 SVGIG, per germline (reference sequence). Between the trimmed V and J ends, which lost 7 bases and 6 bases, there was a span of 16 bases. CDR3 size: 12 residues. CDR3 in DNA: TGTGCCTCGCTTTGGACACGGGCCGAGCAGTACTTC. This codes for CASLWTRAEQYF.

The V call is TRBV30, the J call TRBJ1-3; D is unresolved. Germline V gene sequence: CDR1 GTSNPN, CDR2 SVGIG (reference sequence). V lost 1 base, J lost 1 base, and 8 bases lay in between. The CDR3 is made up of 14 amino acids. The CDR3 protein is CAWSATVSGNTIYF. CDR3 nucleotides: TGTGCCTGGAGTGCAACGGTTTCTGGAAACACCATATATTTT.

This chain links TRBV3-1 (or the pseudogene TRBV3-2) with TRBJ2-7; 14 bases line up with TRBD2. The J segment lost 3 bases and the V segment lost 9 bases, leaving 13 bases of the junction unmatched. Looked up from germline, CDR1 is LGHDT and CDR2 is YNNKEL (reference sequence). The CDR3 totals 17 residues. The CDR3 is CARRTWTSGGQIYEQYF. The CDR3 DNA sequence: TGTGCCAGACGAACATGGACTAGCGGGGGGCAAATCTACGAGCAGTACTTC.

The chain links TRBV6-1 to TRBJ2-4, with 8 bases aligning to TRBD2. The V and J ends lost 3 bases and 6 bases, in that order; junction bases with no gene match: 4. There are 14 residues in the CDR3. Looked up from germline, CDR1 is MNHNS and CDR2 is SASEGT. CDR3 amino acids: CASSDPSGRNIQYF. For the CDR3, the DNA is TGTGCCAGCAGTGACCCCAGCGGGAGAAACATTCAGTACTTC.

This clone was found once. The CDR3 here is CAIAGLATDTQYF. The CDR3 nucleotides are TGTGCCATTGCCGGACTAGCAACAGATACGCAGTATTTT. This chain connects TRBV7-8 to TRBJ2-3; TRBD2 aligns across 8 bases. After removal of 10 bases from V and 3 bases from J, the junction contained 6 bases not matched to a gene. This CDR3 has 13 residues. CDR1 SGHVS and CDR2 FQNEAQ come from the germline V gene. The variable domain in full, with the rest retrieved from reference TRBV7-8 and TRBJ2-3, is GAGVSQSPRYKVAKRGQDVALRCDPISGHVSLFWYQQALGQGPEFLTYFQNEAQLDKSGLPSDRFFAERPEGSVSTLKIQRTQQEDSAVYLCAIAGLATDTQYFGPGTRLTVL.

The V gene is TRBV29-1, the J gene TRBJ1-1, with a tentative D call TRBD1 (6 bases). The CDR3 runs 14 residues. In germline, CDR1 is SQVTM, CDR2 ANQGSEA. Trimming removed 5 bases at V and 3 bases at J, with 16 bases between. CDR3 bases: TGCAGCGTTAGTGAGATACAGGGATACACTGAAGCTTTCTTT. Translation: CSVSEIQGYTEAFF.

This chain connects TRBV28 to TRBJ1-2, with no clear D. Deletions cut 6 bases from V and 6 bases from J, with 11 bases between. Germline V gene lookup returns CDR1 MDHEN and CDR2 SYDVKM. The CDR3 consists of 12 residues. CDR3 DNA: TGTGCCAGCAGCCCGAGAACTCATGGCTACACCTTC. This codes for CASSPRTHGYTF.

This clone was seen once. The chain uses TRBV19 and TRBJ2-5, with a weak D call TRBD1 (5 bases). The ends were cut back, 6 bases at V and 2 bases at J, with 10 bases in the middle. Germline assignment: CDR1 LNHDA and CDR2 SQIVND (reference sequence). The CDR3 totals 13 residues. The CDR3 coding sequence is TGTGCCAGTAGGAGACAGCCTCAAGAGACCCAGTACTTC. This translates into CASRRQPQETQYF.